The rows below give T cell receptor beta chains drawn from one sample of a study of shared clonotypes between healthy human individuals. Assay: immunoSEQ multiplex PCR; the TCRdb copy retains only in-frame clones and omits some. The sample records more than 400,000 clones, more than 95% being singletons. The sequencing input was naive CD4+ T cells sorted from blood. The receptors shown here come from a woman in her twenties or thirties in good health. Both conserved end residues are trimmed from each CDR3. A D gene is named only where the DNA matches it firmly. Some rows mark clone size as missing; the rest say once, few, many or name a class of expanded clone.

J	D	V	size	CDR3
TRBJ2-5	TRBD1	TRBV7-9	NA	ASSPGTAQETQY
TRBJ2-5	NA	TRBV6-6	NA	ASSQAGQYQETQY
TRBJ1-5	NA	TRBV7-2	NA	ASSYGNSQLNQPQH
TRBJ1-1	NA	TRBV19	NA	ASSIRDTEAF
TRBJ2-7	NA	TRBV5-8	NA	ASSLDHEQY
TRBJ2-6	TRBD2	TRBV4-1	NA	ASSYLAGGFSGANVLT
TRBJ1-2	NA	TRBV28	NA	ASSFNFGKGTYGYT
TRBJ2-2	TRBD2	TRBV30	NA	AWSIASGNTGELF
TRBJ2-7	TRBD1	TRBV10-1	NA	ASSGQGYEQY
TRBJ2-7	TRBD2	TRBV27	NA	ASRGLAGGLVIHEQY
TRBJ2-1	NA	TRBV6-4	NA	ASSDGDLSYNEQF
TRBJ1-2	NA	TRBV6-4	NA	ASSGVANYGYT
TRBJ1-3	NA	TRBV6-5	NA	ASSYWGGSSGNTIY
TRBJ1-1	TRBD1	TRBV5-1	NA	ASSLSGTGDTEAF
TRBJ2-1	NA	TRBV10-1	NA	ASSESSYGSSYNEQF
TRBJ1-2	NA	TRBV9	NA	ASSVRQETNYGYT
TRBJ2-1	NA	TRBV4-1	NA	ASSQRAPSIDEQF
TRBJ1-2	NA	TRBV28	NA	ASRPPQSALGYT
TRBJ2-3	NA	TRBV29-1	once	SVEVSGGTDTQY
TRBJ2-3	NA	TRBV7-2	NA	ASSSPVGADTQY
TRBJ1-3	TRBD1	TRBV18	NA	ASSPFTGDGNTIY
TRBJ2-7	TRBD2	TRBV19	NA	ASRRGTSGSYEQY
TRBJ1-1	NA	TRBV6-5	NA	ASSPPVKKNTEAF
TRBJ2-6	NA	TRBV1	NA	TSSPSAQSRANVLT
TRBJ1-2	NA	TRBV28	NA	ASSLLAYGYT
TRBJ1-3	NA	TRBV30	NA	AWRLGFSGNTIY
TRBJ2-7	NA	TRBV5-1	NA	ASTVGVGAYEQY
TRBJ1-3	TRBD1	TRBV6-5	NA	ASSLDRVYGNTIY
TRBJ2-1	TRBD2	TRBV30	NA	AWGNPGLLGNEQF
TRBJ2-7	TRBD1	TRBV5-1	NA	ASSAGQAVYEQY
TRBJ2-7	TRBD2	TRBV11-2	NA	ASSRISGRIREQY
TRBJ1-5	TRBD1	TRBV6-6	NA	ASSYSGEGAGQPQH
TRBJ1-3	NA	TRBV2	NA	ASSLTPTGGTIY
TRBJ2-7	NA	TRBV5-1	NA	ASSTRPSDGIYEQY
TRBJ2-5	NA	TRBV19	NA	ASSSQVWKTQY
TRBJ1-2	TRBD1	TRBV6-1	NA	AAKRQGTLYGYT
TRBJ1-3	NA	TRBV9	NA	ASSVGAHGAGNTIY
TRBJ2-7	TRBD2	TRBV7-9	NA	ASAKTWTSGVSYEQY
TRBJ1-1	TRBD1	TRBV2	once	ASSEQGVPNTEAF
TRBJ2-7	NA	TRBV10-3	NA	AISSGDYEQY
TRBJ2-7	NA	TRBV19	NA	ASSIKGSRDEQY